This paragraph covers one T cell receptor (beta chain) sequence. Its matching antigen is unknown. Read coverage stops 3 residues before the CDR3 terminus; the germline J gene supplies the remainder. TCR beta CDR3 amplified by multiplex PCR from roughly 1,100 ng genomic DNA. TCRdb's copy holds only in-frame clones and misses some; the assay was immunoSEQ multiplex PCR. The sample table sets out nearly 35,000 clones. The sample is drawn from a study of T cells in women clearing cervical HPV infection. Findings of the study overall: Controls had more TRBV6-7 (0.16%) than cases (about 0.11%). T-cell numbers per sample were unknown and may explain richness differences.

Germline trimming cut 2 bases from V and 3 bases from J; bases unmatched to any gene: 7. The CDR3 extends over 15 amino acids. The germline CDR1 and CDR2 sequences are DFQATT and SNEGSKA (reference sequence). This chain links TRBV20-1 with TRBJ1-5, with 7 positions matching TRBD1. The clonotype comes from a woman aged 18 to 69 with a cervical HPV16 infection that either progressed to CIN3+ or cleared (not recorded which). The sequencing sample was made of blood buffy coat. The part of the CDR3 DNA that was read is TGCAGTGCTAGAAGGGACAGACTTATCAATCAGCCC. It encodes CSARRDRLINQP. In full, the CDR3 is CSARRDRLINQPQHF.